A selection of T cell receptor delta chains follows, all from one sample in a study of Vδ1+ human thymocytes. TCRdb processed the multiplex PCR reads again with the CATT caller. The sample has under 85,000 delta-chain clones, about 30% seen once. Sequenced material: Vdelta1+ gamma-delta thymocytes from the thymus. The origin of the receptors is a boy in the first two years of life who had congenital heart surgery. Both conserved end residues are part of each CDR3. A D gene is named only where the DNA matches it firmly. Clone size is not always given. Where it is, it says once, few, many or a class for expanded clones.

d_call j_call clone_size v_call cdr3_aa cdr3_nt
TRDD3 TRDJ1 few TRDV1 CALGFHLPTKPRLGDIFYTDKLIF TGTGCTCTTGGGTTCCACCTTCCTACCAAACCCAGACTGGGGGATATCTTTTACACCGATAAACTCATCTTT
TRDD3 TRDJ1 . TRDV1 CALGERTFPPYWGITDKLIF TGTGCTCTTGGGGAACGTACCTTCCCCCCTTACTGGGGGATCACCGATAAACTCATCTTT
TRDD3 TRDJ1 . TRDV2 CACDTDRYWGIQYTDKLIF TGTGCCTGTGACACCGACCGTTACTGGGGGATACAGTACACCGATAAACTCATCTTT
TRDD3 TRDJ1 . TRDV1 CALGESAGRFVFWGIQYTDKLIF TGTGCTCTTGGGGAATCTGCCGGGAGGTTTGTTTTCTGGGGGATACAGTACACCGATAAACTCATCTTT
TRDD3 TRDJ1 . TRDV1 CALGNHGGDTRTTDKLIF TGTGCTCTTGGGAACCACGGGGGGGATACCCGCACCACCGATAAACTCATCTTT
TRDD3 TRDJ1 . TRDV1 CALGELLTYPGVLGDRRRRESSYTDKLIF TGTGCTCTTGGGGAACTCCTAACCTACCCCGGGGTACTGGGGGATAGGCGTAGAAGGGAAAGCTCGTACACCGATAAACTCATCTTT
TRDD3 TRDJ1 . TRDV1 CALGVNFVLGATYTDKLIF TGTGCTCTTGGGGTAAACTTCGTACTGGGGGCCACGTACACCGATAAACTCATCTTT
. TRDJ1 few TRDV1 CALGVRGDKLIF TGTGCTCTTGGGGTTCGCGGCGATAAACTCATCTTT
. TRDJ1 . TRDV1 CALGEDLPTGLRHGGKLIF TGTGCTCTTGGGGAGGACCTCCCTACGGGGCTACGTCATGGGGGTAAACTCATCTTT
. TRDJ1 . TRDV2 CACDTPYSYVSPTGGDANKLIF TGTGCCTGTGACACCCCTTATTCCTACGTAAGCCCTACTGGGGGTGATGCCAATAAACTCATCTTT
. TRDJ1 . TRDV1 CALGELGPPGADPYKLIF TGTGCTCTTGGGGAACTGGGGCCTCCGGGTGCGGATCCCTATAAACTCATCTTT
. TRDJ1 few TRDV1 CALGGLTFLLHLGDTDKLIF TGTGCTCTTGGGGGATTAACCTTCCTACTCCATTTGGGGGATACCGATAAACTCATCTTT
TRDD3 TRDJ1 . TRDV1 CALGLLRLSTGGYLYTDKLIF TGTGCTCTTGGTCTACTACGTTTGAGTACTGGGGGATACCTGTACACCGATAAACTCATCTTT
TRDD3 TRDJ1 few TRDV1 CALGERRTGGYKHSYDKLIF TGTGCTCTTGGGGAAAGGAGGACTGGGGGATACAAACACAGTTACGATAAACTCATCTTT
. TRDJ1 . TRDV1 CALGELLPYSSTGRNTDKLIF TGTGCTCTTGGGGAACTTTTGCCCTATTCCAGTACTGGGCGAAACACCGATAAACTCATCTTT
. TRDJ1 . TRDV1 CALGVDTDKLIF TGTGCTCTTGGGGTCGACACCGATAAACTCATCTTT
TRDD3 TRDJ1 . TRDV1 CALGAPLVLRWGMIGVADKLIF TGTGCTCTTGGGGCCCCTTTGGTCCTACGCTGGGGGATGATTGGAGTAGCCGATAAACTCATCTTT
TRDD3 TRDJ1 few TRDV1 CALGELYVPGTGGYGKYTDKLIF TGTGCTCTTGGGGAACTCTACGTCCCCGGTACTGGGGGATACGGAAAGTACACCGATAAACTCATCTTT
. TRDJ1 . TRDV1 CALGELVNFGVPRTDKLIF TGTGCTCTTGGGGAACTCGTAAATTTCGGGGTCCCCCGTACCGATAAACTCATCTTT
. TRDJ1 . TRDV1 CALVRIETYTDKLIF TGTGCTCTTGTACGAATCGAGACATATACCGATAAACTCATCTTT
. TRDJ1 . TRDV1 CALGEPVLADKPIF TGTGCTCTTGGGGAACCCGTCCTAGCCGATAAACCCATCTTT
. TRDJ1 few TRDV1 CALGGMIRGDKLIF TGTGCTCTTGGGGGGATGATACGGGGCGATAAACTCATCTTT
TRDD3 TRDJ1 . TRDV1 CALSPAGGYQTLGGATDKLIF TGTGCTCTTAGTCCGGCAGGGGGATACCAAACCTTGGGAGGTGCCACCGATAAACTCATCTTT
. TRDJ1 . TRDV1 CALLNPDPLSTDKLIF TGTGCTCTCTTAAATCCGGACCCACTTAGTACCGATAAACTCATCTTT
. TRDJ1 . TRDV1 CALGPRTKDKLIF TGTGCTCTTGGGCCGCGAACTAAGGATAAACTCATCTTT
. TRDJ1 . TRDV1 CALGELIPSIPDGELGTDKLIF TGTGCTCTTGGGGAGTTAATCCCTTCCATACCCGACGGGGAATTGGGGACCGATAAACTCATCTTT
. TRDJ1 . TRDV1 CALGECPGGSEDRGVYKLIF TGTGCTCTTGGGGAATGCCCCGGCGGTTCCGAGGACCGCGGGGTTTATAAACTCATCTTT
TRDD3 TRDJ1 few TRDV1 CALGDLLPSLPGWGILRGHTDKLIF TGTGCTCTTGGGGACCTTCTGCCTTCCCTCCCTGGGTGGGGGATCCTCCGGGGCCACACCGATAAACTCATCTTT
TRDD3 TRDJ1 . TRDV1 CALGGPLSLLGDIDKLIF TGTGCTCTTGGGGGGCCCCTATCTTTACTGGGGGATATAGATAAACTCATCTTT
TRDD3 TRDJ1 . TRDV1 CALGAHRDMPTSLWGIADKLIF TGTGCTCTTGGGGCCCACAGAGATATGCCTACGTCCCTGTGGGGGATAGCCGATAAACTCATCTTT
TRDD3 TRDJ1 . TRDV1 CALGTGPAFLIDWGIRYTDKLIF TGTGCTCTTGGGACTGGCCCGGCCTTCCTAATCGACTGGGGGATAAGGTACACCGATAAACTCATCTTT
. TRDJ1 once TRDV1 CALGELFRDWGDCTDKLIF TGTGCTCTTGGGGAACTGTTTCGGGATTGGGGGGACTGCACCGATAAACTCATCTTT
TRDD3 TRDJ1 . TRDV2 CACDTEPEFEWGMTGGPTDKLIF TGTGCCTGTGACACCGAGCCAGAGTTCGAATGGGGTATGACTGGGGGACCCACCGATAAACTCATCTTT
. TRDJ1 . TRDV1 CALGGCWGYTDKLIF TGTGCTCTTGGGGGTTGCTGGGGTTACACCGATAAACTCATCTTT
. TRDJ1 . TRDV2 CACGTRIFPVTDKLIF TGTGCCTGTGGCACTCGAATTTTCCCCGTAACCGATAAACTCATCTTT
. TRDJ1 . TRDV1 CALGDHHPCLAGYTDKLIF TGTGCTCTTGGGGACCACCACCCCTGCCTAGCGGGCTACACCGATAAACTCATCTTT
TRDD3 TRDJ1 . TRDV2 CACRPYWGIRGTDKLIF TGTGCCTGCCGACCGTACTGGGGGATACGGGGCACCGATAAACTCATCTTT
. TRDJ1 few TRDV1 CALGERLSSIPKYTDKLIF TGTGCTCTTGGGGAACGATTGAGTTCGATACCAAAGTACACCGATAAACTCATCTTT
TRDD3 TRDJ1 . TRDV2 CACDTSGGYTDKLIF TGTGCCTGTGACACCAGTGGGGGATATACCGATAAACTCATCTTT
TRDD3 TRDJ1 few TRDV1 CALGAPRARTGGYKSTDKLIF TGTGCTCTTGGGGCCCCACGGGCCCGTACTGGGGGATATAAGTCCACCGATAAACTCATCTTT
TRDD2 TRDJ1 few TRDV1 CALGPHVPTSDLIF TGTGCTCTTGGTCCCCACGTTCCTACGTCCGACCTCATCTTT
. TRDJ2 few TRDV1 CALGVSIGMDTPQALTAQLFF TGTGCTCTTGGGGTCTCAATCGGTATGGATACCCCTCAAGCTTTGACAGCACAACTCTTCTTT
. TRDJ1 . TRDV1 CALGGSRRAGHRPGYTDKLIF TGTGCTCTTGGGGGATCAAGGCGGGCTGGGCATCGTCCCGGGTACACCGATAAACTCATCTTT
TRDD3 TRDJ1 . TRDV1 CALGGNLPPYWGIHTDKLIF TGTGCTCTTGGGGGAAACCTTCCCCCTTACTGGGGGATTCACACCGATAAACTCATCTTT
TRDD3 TRDJ1 few TRDV1 CALGDAFPSSLGENTDKLIF TGTGCTCTTGGGGATGCCTTCCCTAGTTCACTGGGGGAAAACACCGATAAACTCATCTTT
. TRDJ1 . TRDV1 CALRNGLGYTDKLIF TGTGCTCTTAGAAACGGGCTGGGTTACACCGATAAACTCATCTTT
. TRDJ1 . TRDV1 CALGELVFGDPADKLIF TGTGCTCTTGGGGAACTAGTATTTGGGGATCCGGCCGATAAACTCATCTTT
TRDD3 TRDJ1 few TRDV2 CACVWGILPLTDKLIF TGTGCCTGTGTCTGGGGGATACTCCCCCTCACCGATAAACTCATCTTT
TRDD3 TRDJ1 . TRDV1 CALGEAKAPWYWGISGELIF TGTGCTCTTGGGGAAGCTAAAGCCCCCTGGTACTGGGGGATTTCGGGGGAACTCATCTTT
TRDD3 TRDJ1 few TRDV1 CALGEMGLRPYWGITDKLIF TGTGCTCTTGGGGAAATGGGGCTACGGCCTTACTGGGGGATAACCGATAAACTCATCTTT
. TRDJ1 . TRDV1 CALGVATDLRSFEFNTDKLIF TGTGCTCTTGGGGTCGCAACCGACCTTCGTTCCTTCGAATTTAACACCGATAAACTCATCTTT
. TRDJ2 . TRDV1 CALGEPTGLPTFWGILLTAQLFF TGTGCTCTTGGGGAACCGACCGGCCTTCCTACTTTTTGGGGGATACTTTTGACAGCACAACTCTTCTTT
. TRDJ1 . TRDV2 CATAPHSLIF TGTGCCACCGCTCCCCATTCCCTCATCTTT
. TRDJ1 . TRDV2 CACVSVRIIF TGTGCCTGTGTGTCGGTACGAATCATCTTT
. TRDJ1 few TRDV1 CALGEPEADLGNFDKLIF TGTGCTCTTGGGGAACCAGAAGCTGATCTGGGGAACTTCGATAAACTCATCTTT
. TRDJ1 . TRDV1 CALGELNDQLAYKLWVIRETDKLIF TGTGCTCTTGGGGAACTCAATGATCAGTTGGCCTACAAGCTCTGGGTGATACGCGAGACCGATAAACTCATCTTT
TRDD3 TRDJ1 . TRDV1 CALGDLNPVLGDVSPRLIF TGTGCTCTTGGGGACCTAAATCCTGTACTGGGGGATGTCTCCCCTAGGCTCATCTTT
. TRDJ1 . TRDV2 CACDTPSSVRGGVPDKLIF TGTGCCTGTGACACCCCTTCTTCCGTCCGGGGGGGAGTCCCCGATAAACTCATCTTT
. TRDJ1 medium-sized TRDV2 CAFRTGPFSTDKLIF TGTGCCTTCCGTACGGGGCCCTTCAGCACCGATAAACTCATCTTT